This TCR beta chain was profiled in a study of T cell responses to AZD1222 COVID-19 vaccine. Method: immunoSEQ multiplex PCR; TCRdb's copy keeps in-frame clones and lacks some. The sample holds over 45,000 clones; more than 70% are singletons and the top ten take more than 14%. V was shortened by 5 bases and J by 5 bases, with 22 bases between the two germline ends. Germline V lookup: CDR1 LGHDT, CDR2 YNNKEL (reference sequence). The CDR3 is 17 amino acids. The chain links TRBV3-1 (or the pseudogene TRBV3-2) to TRBJ1-5, with D unclear. The sequence derives from an adult who received the AZD1222 COVID-19 vaccine. The material sequenced was peripheral blood, taken 28 days after the second AZD1222 dose. The chain's CDR3 is CASSSSCPIWHHQPQHF. The CDR3 DNA reads as TGTGCCAGCAGCTCCAGTTGTCCCATTTGGCATCATCAGCCCCAGCATTTT.